This TCR beta chain was sequenced during a study of cytomegalovirus exposure and HLA in healthy donors. Study-wide results and limits: It was confirmed in vitro that a few of the CMV-associated chains were specific for CMV antigens.

About this clone itself: What it binds is unknown.

The CDR3 totals 16 residues. Germline V gives CDR1 SGHNT, CDR2 YYREEE (reference sequence). V was clipped by 0 bases and J by 3 bases, with 13 bases between them. Generated by immunoSEQ multiplex PCR, the TCRdb table keeps only in-frame clones and is missing some. The sample yields around 140,000 clones, about nine tenths seen once. Sequencing was carried out using PBMCs. This chain joins TRBV5-4 and TRBJ2-1, with a possible D match to TRBD2 (7 bases). The TCR was taken from a man between 18 and 35 years old in good health and CMV-seropositive. CDR3 region: CASSLGAGADYNEQFF. The CDR3 DNA reads TGTGCCAGCAGCTTGGGGGCGGGGGCCGACTACAATGAGCAGTTCTTC. The whole variable domain, remainder taken from reference TRBV5-4 and TRBJ2-1, is ETGVTQSPTHLIKTRGQQVTLRCSSQSGHNTVSWYQQALGQGPQFIFQYYREEENGRGNFPPRFSGLQFPNYSSELNVNALELDDSALYLCASSLGAGADYNEQFFGPGTRLTVL.